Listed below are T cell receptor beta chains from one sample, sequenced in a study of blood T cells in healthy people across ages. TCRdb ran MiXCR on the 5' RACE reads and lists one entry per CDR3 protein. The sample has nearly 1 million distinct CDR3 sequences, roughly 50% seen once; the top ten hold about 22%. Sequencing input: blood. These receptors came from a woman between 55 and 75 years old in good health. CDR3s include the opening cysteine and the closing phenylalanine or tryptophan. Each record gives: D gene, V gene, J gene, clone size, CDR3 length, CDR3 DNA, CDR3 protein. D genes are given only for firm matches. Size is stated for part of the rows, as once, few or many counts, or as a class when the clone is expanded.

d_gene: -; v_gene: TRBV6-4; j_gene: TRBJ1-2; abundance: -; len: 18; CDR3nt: TGTGCCAGCAGTGACTCGGGGAGGGATCCCCGTCAGATAAGTGGCTACACCTTC; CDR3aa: CASSDSGRDPRQISGYTF
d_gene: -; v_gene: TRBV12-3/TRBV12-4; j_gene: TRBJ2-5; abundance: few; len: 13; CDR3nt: TGTGCCAGCAGTTTAGGAGCTACATGGAAGCAGTACTTC; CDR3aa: CASSLGATWKQYF
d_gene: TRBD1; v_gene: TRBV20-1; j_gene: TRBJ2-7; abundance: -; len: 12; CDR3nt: TGCAGTGCTCGACAGGGGGCGGGGGAGCAGTACTTC; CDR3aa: CSARQGAGEQYF
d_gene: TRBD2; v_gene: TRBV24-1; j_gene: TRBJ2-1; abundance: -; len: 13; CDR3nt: TGTGCCACCAGGACTAGCGGGAGTAATGAGCAGTTCTTC; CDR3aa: CATRTSGSNEQFF
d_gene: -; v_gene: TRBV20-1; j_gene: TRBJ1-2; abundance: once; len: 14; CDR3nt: TGCAGTGCTATTAGGGGGGGCCGATCCTATGGCTACACCTTC; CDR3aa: CSAIRGGRSYGYTF
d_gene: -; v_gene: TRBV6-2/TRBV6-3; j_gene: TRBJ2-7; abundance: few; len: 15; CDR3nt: TGTGCCAGCAGGCCCCTGGAGCGAGACTCCTACGAGCAGTACTTC; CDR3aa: CASRPLERDSYEQYF
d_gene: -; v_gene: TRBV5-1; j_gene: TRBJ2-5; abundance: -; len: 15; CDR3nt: TGCGCCAGCAGCTTCCAGGACCATTCAGAAGAGACCCAGTACTTC; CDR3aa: CASSFQDHSEETQYF
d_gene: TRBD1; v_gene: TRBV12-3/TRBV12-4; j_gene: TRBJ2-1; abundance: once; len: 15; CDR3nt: TGTGCCAGCAACTTATTTGGGACAGCAGGGGATGAGCAGTTCTTC; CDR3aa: CASNLFGTAGDEQFF
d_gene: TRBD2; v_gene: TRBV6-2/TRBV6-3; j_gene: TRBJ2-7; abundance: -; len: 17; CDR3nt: TGTGCCAGCAGTCACCCCCTAACTAGCGGGAGGGCCAACGAGCAGTACTTC; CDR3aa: CASSHPLTSGRANEQYF
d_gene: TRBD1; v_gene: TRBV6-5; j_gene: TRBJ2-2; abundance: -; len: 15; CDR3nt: TGTGCCTGCTTGCCGAACAGGGGGTCCACCGGGGAGCTGTTTTTT; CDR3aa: CACLPNRGSTGELFF
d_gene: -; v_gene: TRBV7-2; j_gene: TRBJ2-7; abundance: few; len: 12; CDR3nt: TGTGCCAGCACCCAATCGGACTACGAGCAGTACTTC; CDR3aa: CASTQSDYEQYF
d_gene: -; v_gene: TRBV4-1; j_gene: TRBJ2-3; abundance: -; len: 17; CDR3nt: TGCGCCAGCAGCCGGTTCGCCGGGACCTCGGGCACAGATACGCAGTATTTT; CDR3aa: CASSRFAGTSGTDTQYF
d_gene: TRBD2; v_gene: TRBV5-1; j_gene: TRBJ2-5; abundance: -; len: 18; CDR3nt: TGCGCCAGCAGCCAGGGACTAGCGGGAATTCTGTCCACGGAGACCCAGTACTTC; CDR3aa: CASSQGLAGILSTETQYF
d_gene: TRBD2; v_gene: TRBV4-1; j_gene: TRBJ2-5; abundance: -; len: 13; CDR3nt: TGCGTCAGCAGCCTTGGCGGGAGAGAGACCCAGTACTTC; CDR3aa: CVSSLGGRETQYF
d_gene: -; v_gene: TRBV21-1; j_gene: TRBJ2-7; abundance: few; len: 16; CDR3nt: TGTGCCAGCAGCAAAGCGCACGCCAGGGGATCCGACGAGCAGTACTTC; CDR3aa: CASSKAHARGSDEQYF
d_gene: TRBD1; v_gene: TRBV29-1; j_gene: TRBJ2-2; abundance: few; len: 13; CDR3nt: TGCAGCGTTGCGGGGACAGGAACCGGGGAGCTGTTTTTT; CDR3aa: CSVAGTGTGELFF
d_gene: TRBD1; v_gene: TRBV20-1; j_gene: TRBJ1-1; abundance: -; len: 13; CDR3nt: TGCAGTGCTAGAGTCAGGGGGGACACTGAAGCTTTCTTT; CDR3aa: CSARVRGDTEAFF
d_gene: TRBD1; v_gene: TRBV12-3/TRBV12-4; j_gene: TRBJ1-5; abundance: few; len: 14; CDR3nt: TGTGCCAGCAGCAGGGGGACAGACAATCAGCCCCAGCATTTT; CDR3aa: CASSRGTDNQPQHF